Shown below are 26 T cell receptor beta chains from a single sample sequenced in a study of blood T cell repertoires in COVID-19. Method: immunoSEQ multiplex PCR; TCRdb's copy keeps in-frame clones and lacks some. The data show roughly 260,000 clones, approximately 79% seen once. Sequences were obtained from peripheral blood. The receptors stem from a woman aged 80 or older with active or convalescent COVID-19.

The chain combines TRBV10-1 with TRBJ1-6; TRBD1 might be the D (6 bases). Germline values: CDR1 WNHNN, CDR2 SYGVQD (reference sequence). This CDR3 contains 13 residues. V lost 5 bases to trimming and J lost 14 bases, with 16 bases between them. CDR3 in DNA: TGCGCCAGCAGTTGGATTCCAGGGGATGCCCTCCACTTT. It translates to CASSWIPGDALHF.

The genes are TRBV15 and TRBJ1-2; a weak D match, TRBD1 (5 bases). V was clipped by 3 bases and J by 8 bases, with 22 bases between them. Germline CDR1 and CDR2: LNHNV and YYDKDF (reference sequence). CDR3 length equals 16 residues. The CDR3 DNA follows: TGTGCCACCAGCAGGTCGCGGCAGGGACTAATAGGAGGCTACACCTTC. As protein: CATSRSRQGLIGGYTF. The full variable domain, completed using reference TRBV15 and TRBJ1-2, is DAMVIQNPRYQVTQFGKPVTLSCSQTLNHNVMYWYQQKSSQAPKLLFHYYDKDFNNEADTPDNFQSRRPNTSFCFLDIRSPGLGDTAMYLCATSRSRQGLIGGYTFGSGTRLTVV.

This rearrangement joins TRBV5-4 to TRBJ1-1, with 8 bases identical to TRBD1. This CDR3 region has 14 residues. V lost 4 bases and J lost 3; bases outside the gene matches: 5. Germline CDR1 and CDR2: SGHNT and YYREEE (reference sequence). The CDR3 is CASSPDRGDTEAFF. CDR3 DNA: TGTGCCAGCAGCCCCGACAGGGGCGACACTGAAGCTTTCTTT.

The rearrangement joins TRBV7-9 to TRBJ1-3; no definite D call. With 3 bases removed from V and 4 bases from J, the gap between germline ends came to 16 bases. This CDR3 contains 16 residues. Per the germline V gene, CDR1 is SEHNR and CDR2 is FQNEAQ (reference sequence). In DNA form, the CDR3 reads TGTGCCAGCAGCTTCGGGAGTCTGGATACAGGAAACACCATATATTTT. Its translation: CASSFGSLDTGNTIYF.

The rearrangement links TRBV29-1 to TRBJ2-7; 9 bases are shared with TRBD1. CDR1 is SQVTM and CDR2 is ANQGSEA in the germline V gene. This CDR3 has 13 residues. J was trimmed by 6 bases and V by 7 bases; bases with no gene match: 10. CDR3 DNA: TGCAGCGCCGAACCGGGACAGGGACGCGAGCAGTACTTC. Residues: CSAEPGQGREQYF.

CDR3 sequence: CASRSTSGGADTQYF. The DNA of the CDR3 is TGCGCCAGCAGATCCACTAGCGGGGGGGCAGATACGCAGTATTTT. The gene calls are TRBV10-1 and TRBJ2-3; 13 positions agree with TRBD2. V lost 6 bases to trimming and J lost 4 bases; unmatched junction nucleotides: 4. CDR1 is WNHNN, CDR2 SYGVQD, per germline (reference sequence). The CDR3 length is 15 residues.

The chain has TRBV21-1 and TRBJ1-1. TRBV21-1 is a pseudogene locus. The CDR3 covers 17 residues. The CDR3 DNA reads as TGTGCCAGCAGCAAAAAGATGGGGAGGGCCATGAACACTGAAGCTTTCTTT. Its translation: CASSKKMGRAMNTEAFF.

This rearrangement joins TRBV7-2 to TRBJ2-2, with TRBD1 identical over 12 bases. CDR1 is SGHTA, CDR2 FQGNSA, per germline. The J segment lost 6 bases and the V segment lost 5 bases, leaving 16 bases of the junction unmatched. There are 19 residues in the CDR3. The CDR3, as DNA: TGTGCCAGCAGCCCCCCGGGACAGGGGGCTGTAGAGGAAGCCGGGGAGCTGTTTTTT. It translates to CASSPPGQGAVEEAGELFF.

The V gene is TRBV24-1, the J gene TRBJ2-7; TRBD1 matches 10 bases. The CDR3 has 12 amino acids. The germline V gene has CDR1 KGHDR and CDR2 SFDVKD. The junction had 3 bases not matched to a gene; V was cut back by 9 bases and J by 5 bases. The CDR3 reads CATGTGAHEQYF. CDR3 bases: TGTGCCACCGGGACAGGGGCCCACGAGCAGTACTTC.

The chain links TRBV19 to TRBJ2-1; TRBD2 matches 7 bases. V gave up 1 base and J gave up 2 bases; unmatched junction bases: 2. Per the germline V gene, CDR1 is LNHDA and CDR2 is SQIVND (reference sequence). This CDR3 contains 15 residues. The CDR3 sequence is CASSIGGLAYNEQFF. CDR3 coding DNA: TGTGCCAGTAGTATAGGTGGACTAGCCTACAATGAGCAGTTCTTC.

J is TRBJ1-2 and V is TRBV29-1, with 7 nucleotides matching TRBD1. The CDR3 spans 13 residues. The germline gives CDR1 SQVTM, CDR2 ANQGSEA. Trimming took 6 bases from V and 7 from J; bases not matched to a gene: 11. The CDR3 sequence: CSVYPNQGVGYTF. CDR3 coding DNA: TGCAGCGTATACCCCAATCAGGGGGTTGGCTACACCTTC.

This clone was counted between two and nine times. V and J are TRBV2 and TRBJ2-7; tentative D call: TRBD1 (6 bases). Germline-derived CDR1 and CDR2 are SNHLY and FYNNEI. V was clipped by 6 bases and J by 3 bases, with 15 bases between them. The CDR3 has 14 amino acids. CDR3 bases: TGTGCCAGCAGACCCAGGGGTTCGTACTACGAGCAGTACTTC. Its translation is CASRPRGSYYEQYF.

DNA of the CDR3: TGTGCCAGCAGTCACCGACAGGGAAGGACGAACGAGCAGTACTTC. Translation gives CASSHRQGRTNEQYF. This chain connects TRBV27 to TRBJ2-7; 7 bases match TRBD1. The V segment lost 5 bases and the J segment 5 bases; nucleotides outside the gene matches: 12. This CDR3 has 15 residues. Germline CDR1 MNHEY, CDR2 SMNVEV (reference sequence).

This rearrangement joins TRBV3-1 (or the pseudogene TRBV3-2) to TRBJ1-3; D gene uncertain. V lost 4 bases, J lost 3 bases, and 19 bases lay in between. The CDR3 consists of 17 residues. The germline V gene has CDR1 LGHDT and CDR2 YNNKEL (reference sequence). The CDR3 DNA reads TGTGCCAGCAGCCCTAGGACTTTGACTCTTTATGGAAACACCATATATTTT. Its protein is CASSPRTLTLYGNTIYF.

This chain connects TRBV2 to TRBJ2-3, with 15 bases matching TRBD2. The CDR3 is made up of 16 amino acids. Germline lookup yields CDR1 SNHLY and CDR2 FYNNEI. V was pared by 6 bases and J by 5 bases, with 6 bases of the junction left unmatched. CDR3 amino acids: CASSAGLAGGEDTQYF. DNA of the CDR3: TGTGCCAGCAGCGCAGGACTAGCGGGAGGGGAAGATACGCAGTATTTT.

The chain carries TRBV5-1 and TRBJ2-1; TRBD2 matches at 7 bases. The CDR3 loop spans 16 amino acids. Trimming removed 4 bases from V and 0 bases from J; junction bases left unmatched: 7. CDR1 and CDR2 from the germline V gene are SGHRS and YFSETQ. The CDR3 DNA reads as TGCGCCAGCAGCCGGATGGGCGGGAGCTCCTACAATGAGCAGTTCTTC. Its protein product is CASSRMGGSSYNEQFF.

The gene calls are TRBV27 and TRBJ2-7; D unresolved. This CDR3 is 12 amino acids long. The V end lost 2 bases, the J end lost 3 bases, and 5 bases lay between the germline ends. Germline CDR1 is MNHEY and CDR2 is SMNVEV (reference sequence). CDR3 sequence reads: CASSLPGYEQYF. CDR3 nucleotides: TGTGCCAGCAGTTTACCCGGCTACGAGCAGTACTTC.

This clone has only a few counts. This rearrangement joins TRBV9 to TRBJ2-5, with D perhaps matching TRBD2 (6 bases). V lost 3 bases and J 4 bases, leaving 16 bases between the germline ends. Germline V CDR1 and CDR2: SGDLS, YYNGEE. The CDR3 consists of 15 residues. CDR3 coding DNA: TGTGCCAGCAGCGCCACGGGACTCAAGGGAGAGACCCAGTACTTC. It encodes CASSATGLKGETQYF.

DNA for the CDR3: TGTGCCAGCAGCCAAGTTAATGGAAACACCATATATTTT. Its translation: CASSQVNGNTIYF. The genes are TRBV3-1 (or the pseudogene TRBV3-2) and TRBJ1-3; D unclear. V was trimmed by 1 base and J by 3 bases, leaving 4 bases between them. The CDR3 extends over 13 amino acids. In germline, CDR1 is LGHDT, CDR2 YNNKEL (reference sequence).

The chain links TRBV18 to TRBJ1-1; 8 nucleotides line up with TRBD1. The CDR3 is 15 amino acids. Germline CDR1 KGHSH, CDR2 LQKENI. Trimming took 4 bases from V and 1 from J; bases not matched to a gene: 5. The CDR3 loop is CASSLAGTGNTEAFF. The CDR3 DNA reads as TGTGCCAGCTCACTCGCCGGGACAGGGAACACTGAAGCTTTCTTT.

The CDR3 nucleotides read TGTGCCAGCAGCTTTGATCATAGCCTAGCGGGATCCTACGAGCAGTACTTC. It specifies CASSFDHSLAGSYEQYF. The chain couples TRBV7-8 to TRBJ2-7, with 9 bases fitting TRBD2. With V trimmed by 3 bases and J by 1 base, 10 bases remained unmatched. Germline CDR1 is SGHVS and CDR2 is FQNEAQ. The CDR3 contains 17 residues.

The chain has TRBV11-2 and TRBJ1-1, with 9 bases identical to TRBD1. CDR3 length: 19 amino acids. Germline-derived CDR1 and CDR2 are SGHAT and FQNNGV. The junction had 23 bases not matched to a gene; V was cut back by 5 bases and J by 7 bases. CDR3 in amino acids: CASSLGTGRRERRRGEAFF. The CDR3 coding sequence is TGTGCCAGCAGCCTCGGGACAGGGCGAAGAGAACGCAGGAGGGGTGAAGCTTTCTTT.

The chain uses TRBV7-2 and TRBJ1-4, with D perhaps matching TRBD1 (6 bases). The germline gives CDR1 SGHTA, CDR2 FQGNSA. The CDR3 loop spans 14 amino acids. V gave up 6 bases and J gave up 7 bases, with 15 bases separating them. The CDR3 coding sequence is TGTGCCAGCAGTCCACAGGGATTTACTGAAAAACTGTTTTTT. It codes for CASSPQGFTEKLFF.

This clone appeared a few times. V and J are TRBV7-9 and TRBJ2-2; 8 bases match TRBD2. CDR3 length: 17 residues. The germline gives CDR1 SEHNR, CDR2 FQNEAQ (reference sequence). With 1 base clipped from V and 1 base from J, the junction kept 5 bases outside the gene matches. The chain's CDR3 is CASSLDQLAVNTGELFF. CDR3 nucleotide sequence: TGTGCCAGCAGCTTAGATCAACTAGCGGTGAACACCGGGGAGCTGTTTTTT.

The chain is built from TRBV5-1 and TRBJ2-2, with 9 bases lining up with TRBD2. CDR1 and CDR2 from the germline V gene are SGHRS and YFSETQ. V was pared by 8 bases and J by 5 bases, with 13 bases of the junction left unmatched. This CDR3 is built from 16 residues. The CDR3 sequence: CASTKNLAGKTGELFF. The CDR3 DNA reads TGCGCCAGTACCAAGAATCTAGCGGGAAAAACCGGGGAGCTGTTTTTT.

V usage is TRBV5-1 and J usage is TRBJ1-3, with 9 positions matching TRBD1. This CDR3 is built from 16 residues. The V segment lost 4 bases and the J segment 4 bases; nucleotides outside the gene matches: 9. Germline loops: CDR1 SGHRS, CDR2 YFSETQ. CDR3: CASSLRTGDLGNTIYF. The DNA for the CDR3 is TGCGCCAGCAGCCTAAGGACAGGGGATCTCGGAAACACCATATATTTT.